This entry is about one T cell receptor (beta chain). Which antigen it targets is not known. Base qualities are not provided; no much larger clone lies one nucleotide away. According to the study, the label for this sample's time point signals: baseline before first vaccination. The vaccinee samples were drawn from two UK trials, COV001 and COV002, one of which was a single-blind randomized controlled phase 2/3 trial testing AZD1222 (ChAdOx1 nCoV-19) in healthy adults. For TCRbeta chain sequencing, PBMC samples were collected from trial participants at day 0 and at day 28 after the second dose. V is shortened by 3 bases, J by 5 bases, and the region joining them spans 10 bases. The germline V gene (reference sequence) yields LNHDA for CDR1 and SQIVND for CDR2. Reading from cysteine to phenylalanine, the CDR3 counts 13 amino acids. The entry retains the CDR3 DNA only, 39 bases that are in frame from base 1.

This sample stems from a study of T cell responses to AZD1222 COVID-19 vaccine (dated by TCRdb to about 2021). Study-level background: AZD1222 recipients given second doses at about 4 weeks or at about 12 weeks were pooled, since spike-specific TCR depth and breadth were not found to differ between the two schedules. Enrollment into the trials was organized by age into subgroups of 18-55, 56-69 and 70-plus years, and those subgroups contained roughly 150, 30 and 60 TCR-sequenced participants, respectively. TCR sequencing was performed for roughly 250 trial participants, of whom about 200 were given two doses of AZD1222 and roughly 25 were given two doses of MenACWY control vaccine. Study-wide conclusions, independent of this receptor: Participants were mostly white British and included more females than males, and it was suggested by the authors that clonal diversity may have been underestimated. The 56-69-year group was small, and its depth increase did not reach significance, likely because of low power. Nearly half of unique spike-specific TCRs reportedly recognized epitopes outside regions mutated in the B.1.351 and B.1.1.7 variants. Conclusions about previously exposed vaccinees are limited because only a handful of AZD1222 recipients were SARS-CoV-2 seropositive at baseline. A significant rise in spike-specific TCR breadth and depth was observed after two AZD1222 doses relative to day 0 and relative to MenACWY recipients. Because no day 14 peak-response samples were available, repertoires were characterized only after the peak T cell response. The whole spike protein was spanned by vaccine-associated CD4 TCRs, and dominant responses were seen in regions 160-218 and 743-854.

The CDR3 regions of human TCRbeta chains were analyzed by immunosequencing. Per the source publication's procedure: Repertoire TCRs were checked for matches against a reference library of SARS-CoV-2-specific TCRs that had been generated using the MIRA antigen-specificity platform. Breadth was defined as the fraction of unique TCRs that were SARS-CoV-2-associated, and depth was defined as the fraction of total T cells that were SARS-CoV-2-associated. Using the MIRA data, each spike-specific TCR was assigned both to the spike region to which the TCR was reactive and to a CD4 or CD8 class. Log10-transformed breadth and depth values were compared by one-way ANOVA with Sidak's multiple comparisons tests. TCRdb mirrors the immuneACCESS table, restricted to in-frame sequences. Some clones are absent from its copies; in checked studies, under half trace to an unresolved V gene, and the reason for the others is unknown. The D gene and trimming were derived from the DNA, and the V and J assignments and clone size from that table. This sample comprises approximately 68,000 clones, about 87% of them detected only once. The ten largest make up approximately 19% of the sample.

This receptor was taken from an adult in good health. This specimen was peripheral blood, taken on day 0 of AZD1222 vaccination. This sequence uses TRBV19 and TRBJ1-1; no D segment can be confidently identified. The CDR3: CASSMVSGTEAFF. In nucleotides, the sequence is TGTGCCAGTAGTATGGTCTCGGGAACTGAAGCTTTCTTT.